The 19 T cell receptor beta chains reported below all come from one sample, sequenced in a study of blood T cells in healthy people across ages. Sample-barcoded 5' priming and a J-beta primer mix drove a second PCR of roughly 7 to 11 cycles. TCRdb re-analysed the 5' RACE reads in MiXCR, keeping a single row per CDR3 protein. Among about 800,000 distinct CDR3 sequences listed, 35% to 50% were seen once. Sequencing input: blood. These receptors came from a man of 80 years or more in good health.

This clonotype showed up just a few times. This chain uses TRBV7-8 with TRBJ2-3; TRBD2 matches 10 bases. Germline CDR1 reads SGHVS; CDR2 reads FQNEAQ. V trimming: 5 bases; J trimming: 0 bases; junction bases outside the gene matches: 2. This CDR3 contains 15 residues. As DNA, the CDR3 is TGTGCCAGCAGCATGACTAGCGGGAGCACAGATACGCAGTATTTT. Translating it yields CASSMTSGSTDTQYF.

This clonotype was counted only a few times. The chain is built from TRBV7-2 and TRBJ2-7; 8 positions match TRBD1. From germline, CDR1 is SGHTA and CDR2 FQGNSA. This CDR3 contains 14 residues. The V gene end was trimmed by 7 bases and the J gene end by 4 bases; junction bases not matched to a gene: 9. The CDR3 DNA reads TGTGCCAGCACTCCGGACAGGGCGATTTACGAGCAGTACTTC. This codes for CASTPDRAIYEQYF.

The V gene is TRBV9, the J gene TRBJ2-1; possible D gene TRBD2, 6 bases. Germline V gives CDR1 SGDLS, CDR2 YYNGEE. CDR3 length: 16 amino acids. The V and J ends lost 4 bases and 4 bases respectively, with 18 bases between them. CDR3 coding DNA: TGTGCCAGCAGCTCAAGGCGGGATGGGATTTACAATGAGCAGTTCTTC. Translated, it gives CASSSRRDGIYNEQFF.

The chain links TRBV7-3 to TRBJ2-2; D is possibly TRBD2 (5 bases). The ends were cut back, 0 bases at V and 13 bases at J, with 12 bases in the middle. CDR3 length equals 13 residues. Germline V gives CDR1 SGHTA, CDR2 FQGTGA. The CDR3 DNA reads TGTGCCAGCAGCTTAACGATTGCAGAGGGGCTGTTTTTT. Translation: CASSLTIAEGLFF.

The rearrangement links TRBV16 to TRBJ2-1; maybe TRBD1 (7 bases). The CDR3 runs to 15 residues. Germline CDR1 reads KGHSY; CDR2 reads FQNENV. V dropped 6 bases and J dropped 7 bases, with 19 bases sitting between them. The CDR3 sequence: CASSRRDRLENEQFF. For the CDR3, the DNA is TGTGCCAGCAGTCGGCGGGACAGACTCGAAAATGAGCAGTTCTTC.

This clonotype was detected only once. This chain joins TRBV7-2 and TRBJ2-1; 11 bases match TRBD1. Looked up from germline, CDR1 is SGHTA and CDR2 is FQGNSA. Germline trimming cut 4 bases from V and 5 bases from J; bases unmatched to any gene: 7. The CDR3 spans 16 residues. The CDR3 DNA sequence: TGTGCCAGCAGCTCCAGGACAGGGGGCCAGAACAATGAGCAGTTCTTC. This sequence encodes CASSSRTGGQNNEQFF.

This clonotype was seen a handful of times. The genes are TRBV7-3 and TRBJ1-5, with D unresolved. The germline V and J ends were trimmed by 2 bases and 1 base, with 6 bases remaining between them. CDR3 length equals 14 residues. Germline V gene sequence: CDR1 SGHTA, CDR2 FQGTGA. CDR3 sequence (DNA): TGTGCCAGCAGCTTAGAACGCAGCAATCAGCCCCAGCATTTT. It encodes CASSLERSNQPQHF.

V gene TRBV7-3 combines with J gene TRBJ2-3; 8 bases are shared with TRBD2. CDR1 SGHTA and CDR2 FQGTGA come from the germline V gene. This CDR3 is built from 15 residues. Losses at the gene ends were 1 base for V and 2 bases for J; bases not matched to a gene: 2. CDR3 in DNA: TGTGCCAGCAGCTTAAGCGGGAGGCCCACAGATACGCAGTATTTT. Protein: CASSLSGRPTDTQYF.

The genes are TRBV20-1 and TRBJ1-1; D is unresolved. With 6 bases removed from V and 7 bases from J, the gap between germline ends came to 21 bases. Germline V gene sequence: CDR1 DFQATT, CDR2 SNEGSKA (reference sequence). The CDR3 has 14 residues. Here the CDR3 DNA reads TGCAGTGCCACCCGTTGGTCTGGTGGTGGTGAAGCTTTCTTT. Translated, it gives CSATRWSGGGEAFF.

The V and J genes are TRBV29-1 and TRBJ1-5, with 7 bases fitting TRBD1. The germline V gene encodes CDR1 SQVTM and CDR2 ANQGSEA. The junction had 11 bases not matched to a gene; V was cut back by 6 bases and J by 9 bases. The CDR3 spans 13 residues. As DNA, the CDR3 is TGCAGCGTGGCGACAGGGCCCCGCAGGCCCCAGCATTTT. Translating gives CSVATGPRRPQHF. The whole variable domain, remainder taken from reference TRBV29-1 and TRBJ1-5, is SAVISQKPSRDICQRGTSLTIQCQVDSQVTMMFWYRQQPGQSLTLIATANQGSEATYESGFVIDKFPISRPNLTFSTLTVSNMSPEDSSIYLCSVATGPRRPQHFGDGTRLSIL.

The rearrangement links TRBV30 to TRBJ2-6; D may be TRBD1 or TRBD2 (5 bases each). This CDR3 spans 17 amino acids. Germline CDR1 is GTSNPN and CDR2 is SVGIG (reference sequence). Trimming pared 3 bases from V and 0 bases from J, leaving 15 bases between. CDR3 region: CAWRRGRTLSGANVLTF. The DNA of the CDR3 is TGTGCCTGGAGGAGGGGTCGAACCCTCTCTGGGGCCAACGTCCTGACTTTC.

The V call is TRBV5-1, the J call TRBJ2-7; no definite D call. Trimming cost V 0 bases and J 6 bases, with 10 bases left between them. The CDR3 is 13 residues long. Germline V gene data show CDR1 as SGHRS and CDR2 as YFSETQ. This chain's CDR3 is CASSLGVRAEQYF. The CDR3 DNA reads as TGCGCCAGCAGCTTGGGGGTCCGGGCCGAGCAGTACTTC.

This clonotype occurred a few times. V is TRBV5-1 and J is TRBJ2-7; 7 nucleotides line up with TRBD2. Germline V CDR1 and CDR2: SGHRS, YFSETQ. J lost 6 bases, V lost 0 bases, and 9 bases had no gene match. This CDR3 region has 15 residues. Here the CDR3 DNA reads TGCGCCAGCAGCTTGGACGGCAGGACTAGGGTCGAGCAGTACTTC. It yields the protein CASSLDGRTRVEQYF.

This clonotype was recorded many times. The J gene is TRBJ2-3, the V gene TRBV29-1, with D perhaps TRBD1 or TRBD2 (5 bases each). The V end lost 7 bases, the J end lost 0 bases, and 11 bases lay between the germline ends. The CDR3 is made up of 13 amino acids. The germline CDR1 and CDR2 sequences are SQVTM and ANQGSEA. CDR3 coding DNA: TGCAGCGGAGGGGAGCATAGCACAGATACGCAGTATTTT. Translating gives CSGGEHSTDTQYF.

The J gene is TRBJ2-7, the V gene TRBV5-4; the match to TRBD2 covers 10 bases. V was pared by 0 bases and J by 4 bases, with 7 bases of the junction left unmatched. This CDR3 region has 16 residues. The germline gives CDR1 SGHNT, CDR2 YYREEE (reference sequence). This CDR3 is CASSLGLAGAGYEQYF. DNA for the CDR3: TGTGCCAGCAGCTTGGGGCTAGCGGGAGCAGGTTACGAGCAGTACTTC.

The chain is built from TRBV3-1 and TRBJ2-3; no definite D call. The germline V gene has CDR1 LGHDT and CDR2 YNNKEL (reference sequence). V was shortened by 6 bases and J by 1 base, with 14 bases between the two germline ends. The CDR3 has 15 amino acids. CDR3 in amino acids: CASRKESGGTDTQYF. As DNA, the CDR3 is TGTGCCAGCAGAAAGGAGTCTGGAGGCACAGATACGCAGTATTTT.

In regard to this clonotype: It may be a read error: a sequence one base away is much more abundant. The chain links TRBV3-1 to TRBJ2-5, with no clear D. V lost 0 bases and J lost 11, with 25 bases in between. Germline-derived CDR1 and CDR2 are LGHDT and YNNKEL (reference sequence). This CDR3 region has 17 residues. The CDR3 protein is CASSQEAAGTSYNEQYF. CDR3 DNA sequence: TGTGCCAGCAGCCAAGAAGCAGCAGGAACATCTTACAATGAGCAGTACTTC.

V usage is TRBV29-1 and J usage is TRBJ2-1; unclear D gene. V dropped 3 bases and J dropped 0 bases, with 12 bases sitting between them. Germline loops: CDR1 SQVTM, CDR2 ANQGSEA. The CDR3 has 15 residues. CDR3 DNA sequence: TGCAGCGTTGATAAGGCGGAGAGCTCCTACAATGAGCAGTTCTTC. Amino acid sequence: CSVDKAESSYNEQFF.

Remarks on this clonotype: One base away lies a much larger clone, so this may be a sequencing read error. The V gene is TRBV12-3 or TRBV12-4, the J gene TRBJ2-1, with a possible D match to TRBD2 (6 bases). CDR3 size: 16 residues. V lost 3 bases and J lost 6, with 18 bases in between. DNA for the CDR3: TGTGCCAGCAGTTTGGCTAGCGAGAGGGTCGGCAATGAGCAGTTCTTC. It codes for CASSLASERVGNEQFF.